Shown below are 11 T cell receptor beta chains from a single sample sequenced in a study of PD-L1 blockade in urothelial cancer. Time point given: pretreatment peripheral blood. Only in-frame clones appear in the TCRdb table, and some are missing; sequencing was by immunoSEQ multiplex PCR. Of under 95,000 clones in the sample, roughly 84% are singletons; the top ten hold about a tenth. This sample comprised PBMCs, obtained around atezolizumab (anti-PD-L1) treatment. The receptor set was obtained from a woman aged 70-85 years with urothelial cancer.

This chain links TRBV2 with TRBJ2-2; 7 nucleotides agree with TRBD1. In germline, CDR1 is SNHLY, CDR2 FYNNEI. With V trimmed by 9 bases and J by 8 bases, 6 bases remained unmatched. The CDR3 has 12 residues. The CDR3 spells CASTDRDGELFF. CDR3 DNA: TGTGCCAGTACCGACAGGGATGGGGAGCTGTTTTTT.

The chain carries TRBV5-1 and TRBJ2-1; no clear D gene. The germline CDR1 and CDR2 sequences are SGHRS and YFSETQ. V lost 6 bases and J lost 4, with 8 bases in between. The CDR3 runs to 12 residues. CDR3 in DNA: TGCGCCAGCACCTCCGTTTACAATGAGCAGTTCTTC. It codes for CASTSVYNEQFF.

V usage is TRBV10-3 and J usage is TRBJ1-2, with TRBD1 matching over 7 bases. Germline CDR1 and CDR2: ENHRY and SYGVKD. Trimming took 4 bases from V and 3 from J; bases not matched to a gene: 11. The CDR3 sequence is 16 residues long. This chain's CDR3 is CAISGYLTGIDYGYTF. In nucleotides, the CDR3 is TGTGCCATCAGTGGGTACTTGACAGGGATAGACTATGGCTACACCTTC.

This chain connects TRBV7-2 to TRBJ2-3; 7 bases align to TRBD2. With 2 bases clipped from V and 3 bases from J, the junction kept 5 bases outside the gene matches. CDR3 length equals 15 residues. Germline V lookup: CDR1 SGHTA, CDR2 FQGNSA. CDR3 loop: CASSLLTGGTDTQYF. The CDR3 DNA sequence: TGTGCCAGCAGCTTATTAACGGGGGGAACAGATACGCAGTATTTT.

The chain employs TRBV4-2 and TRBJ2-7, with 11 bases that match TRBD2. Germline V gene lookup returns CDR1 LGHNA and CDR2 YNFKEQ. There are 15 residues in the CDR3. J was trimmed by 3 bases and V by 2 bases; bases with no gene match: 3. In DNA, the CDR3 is TGTGCCAGCAGCCAAACTAGCGGGGGAGGCTACGAGCAGTACTTC. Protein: CASSQTSGGGYEQYF.

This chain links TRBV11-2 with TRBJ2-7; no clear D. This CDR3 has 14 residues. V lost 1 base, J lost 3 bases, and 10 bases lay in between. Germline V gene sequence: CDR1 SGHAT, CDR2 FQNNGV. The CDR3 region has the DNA TGTGCCAGCAGCTTAGTGGGTGGCGGCTACGAGCAGTACTTC. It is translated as CASSLVGGGYEQYF.

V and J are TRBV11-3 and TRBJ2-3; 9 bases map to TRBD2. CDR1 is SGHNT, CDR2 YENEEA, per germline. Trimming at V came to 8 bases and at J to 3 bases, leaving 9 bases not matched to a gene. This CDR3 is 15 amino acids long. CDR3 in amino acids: CASALGGGGTDTQYF. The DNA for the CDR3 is TGTGCCAGCGCCCTGGGCGGGGGGGGTACAGATACGCAGTATTTT. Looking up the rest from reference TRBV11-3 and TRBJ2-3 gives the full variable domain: EAGVVQSPRYKIIEKKQPVAFWCNPISGHNTLYWYLQNLGQGPELLIRYENEEAVDDSQLPKDRFSAERLKGVDSTLKIQPAELGDSAVYLCASALGGGGTDTQYFGPGTRLTVL.

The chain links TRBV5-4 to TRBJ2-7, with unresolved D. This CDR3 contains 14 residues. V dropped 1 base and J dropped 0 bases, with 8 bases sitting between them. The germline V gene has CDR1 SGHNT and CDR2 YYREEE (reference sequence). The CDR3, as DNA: TGTGCCAGCAGCTTGATGACGGGCTCCTACGAGCAGTACTTC. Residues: CASSLMTGSYEQYF. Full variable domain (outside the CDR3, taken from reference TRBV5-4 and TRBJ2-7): ETGVTQSPTHLIKTRGQQVTLRCSSQSGHNTVSWYQQALGQGPQFIFQYYREEENGRGNFPPRFSGLQFPNYSSELNVNALELDDSALYLCASSLMTGSYEQYFGPGTRLTVT.

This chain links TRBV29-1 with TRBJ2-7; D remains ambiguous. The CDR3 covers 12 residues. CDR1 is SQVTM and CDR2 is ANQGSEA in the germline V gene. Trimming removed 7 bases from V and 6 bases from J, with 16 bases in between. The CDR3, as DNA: TGCAGCGGAGGTCCTGGTTTAGGCGAGCAGTACTTC. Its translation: CSGGPGLGEQYF.

This CDR3 reads CASSTYRVATNEKLFF. The CDR3 DNA follows: TGTGCCAGTAGTACGTACAGGGTTGCAACTAATGAAAAACTGTTTTTT. The V gene is TRBV19, the J gene TRBJ1-4; D might be TRBD1 (6 bases). V lost 4 bases, J lost 0 bases, and 12 bases lay in between. The CDR3 consists of 16 residues. Germline-derived CDR1 and CDR2 are LNHDA and SQIVND (reference sequence).

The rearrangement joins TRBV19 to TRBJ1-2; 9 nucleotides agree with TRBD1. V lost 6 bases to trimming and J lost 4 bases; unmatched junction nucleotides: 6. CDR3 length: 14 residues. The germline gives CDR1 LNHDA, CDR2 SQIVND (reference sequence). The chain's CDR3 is CASRKDRGFYGYTF. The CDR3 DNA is TGTGCCAGTAGAAAGGACAGGGGTTTCTATGGCTACACCTTC. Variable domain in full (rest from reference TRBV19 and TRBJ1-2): DGGITQSPKYLFRKEGQNVTLSCEQNLNHDAMYWYRQDPGQGLRLIYYSQIVNDFQKGDIAEGYSVSREKKESFPLTVTSAQKNPTAFYLCASRKDRGFYGYTFGSGTRLTVV.